These 21 T cell receptor beta chains were sequenced from one sample in a study of vaccination effects on CD4 cells after COVID-19. CD4+ T cells were isolated after 10 days of culture. This individual contracted SARS-CoV-2 between March and December 2020, as verified by PCR. Subjects were given two BNT162b2 or mRNA-1273 vaccine doses. Their antigens are not known. TCRdb's copy holds only in-frame clones and misses some; the assay was immunoSEQ multiplex PCR. Among tens of thousands of clones, around 76% were seen once, and the ten largest hold around 3.3%. This material consisted of CD4+ T cells from PBMCs cultured without peptide, taken after COVID-19 vaccination. These receptors all stem from a human donor who had a prior SARS-CoV-2 infection.

CDR3 nucleotides: TGTGCCAGCAGTGAAGACGTCGGTCAGCCCCAGCATTTT. It codes for CASSEDVGQPQHF. V usage is TRBV2 and J usage is TRBJ1-5; D is unresolved. Between the trimmed V and J ends, which lost 1 base and 6 bases, there was a span of 7 bases. Per the germline V gene, CDR1 is SNHLY and CDR2 is FYNNEI. The CDR3 loop spans 13 amino acids.

This clone has more than one count but fewer than ten. The rearrangement links TRBV7-9 to TRBJ1-2; D remains unclear. Germline V lookup: CDR1 SEHNR, CDR2 FQNEAQ (reference sequence). The CDR3 loop spans 14 amino acids. V shed 3 bases and J shed 3 bases, with 11 bases lying between them. The CDR3 DNA sequence: TGTGCCAGCAGCTTTATTGGAGGGCACTATGGCTACACCTTC. Residues: CASSFIGGHYGYTF.

This clone was observed a single time. The chain employs TRBV11-3 and TRBJ2-7; no clear D. This CDR3 contains 15 residues. Trimming removed 1 base from V and 2 bases from J, with 12 bases in between. Germline CDR1 and CDR2: SGHNT and YENEEA. CDR3 nucleotide sequence: TGTGCCAGCAGCTTAGGGGTGCGGCAGGCCTACGAGCAGTACTTC. Translation gives CASSLGVRQAYEQYF.

The chain recombines TRBV5-1 with TRBJ2-5; unclear D gene. V lost 0 bases and J lost 0, with 6 bases in between. The CDR3 is made up of 14 amino acids. CDR1 and CDR2 (germline): SGHRS, YFSETQ. The CDR3 loop is CASSLGYYQETQYF. In DNA form, the CDR3 reads TGCGCCAGCAGCTTGGGGTATTACCAAGAGACCCAGTACTTC.

Notes on this clone: Other nucleotide sequences from this sample produce the same CDR3. V is TRBV5-1 and J is TRBJ2-7, with D possibly being TRBD1 (5 bases). The CDR3 runs 12 residues. Germline V CDR1 and CDR2: SGHRS, YFSETQ. V dropped 2 bases and J dropped 4 bases, with 7 bases sitting between them. CDR3: CASSFQGYEQYF. In DNA form, the CDR3 reads TGCGCCAGCAGCTTCCAGGGATACGAGCAGTACTTC.

The chain uses TRBV3-1 (or the pseudogene TRBV3-2) and TRBJ2-6; D not resolved. The CDR3 is 13 residues long. Trimming pared 2 bases from V and 4 bases from J, leaving 3 bases between. Looked up from germline, CDR1 is LGHDT and CDR2 is YNNKEL (reference sequence). The CDR3 here is CASSQKGANVLTF. The DNA of the CDR3 is TGTGCCAGCAGCCAAAAGGGGGCCAACGTCCTGACTTTC.

V gene TRBV11-2 combines with J gene TRBJ1-4; D gene unclear. The germline V gene has CDR1 SGHAT and CDR2 FQNNGV. The V and J ends lost 5 bases and 0 bases respectively, with 10 bases between them. CDR3 length equals 15 residues. CDR3 bases: TGTGCCAGCAGCCCCCGCGGGGCAACTAATGAAAAACTGTTTTTT. Translating it yields CASSPRGATNEKLFF.

The chain carries TRBV2 and TRBJ1-1, with 8 positions matching TRBD1. Germline loops: CDR1 SNHLY, CDR2 FYNNEI. J lost 6 bases, V lost 8 bases, and 14 bases had no gene match. CDR3 length: 15 residues. CDR3 DNA: TGTGCCAGCCGAGGAAACAGGGGGAGCGGGCCTGAAGCTTTCTTT. It translates to CASRGNRGSGPEAFF.

This chain links TRBV5-4 with TRBJ2-7, with 7 bases aligning to TRBD1. This CDR3 is 12 amino acids long. With V trimmed by 4 bases and J by 8 bases, 6 bases remained unmatched. Germline V gene lookup returns CDR1 SGHNT and CDR2 YYREEE (reference sequence). DNA for the CDR3: TGTGCCAGCAGCCGTGACAGGGCACAGCAGTACTTC. It specifies CASSRDRAQQYF.

The V call is TRBV15, the J call TRBJ2-7; D gene ambiguous. This CDR3 is built from 16 residues. Germline V gene lookup returns CDR1 LNHNV and CDR2 YYDKDF (reference sequence). Trimming removed 1 base from V and 0 bases from J, with 13 bases in between. CDR3 residues: CATSRGTTRSSYEQYF. CDR3 DNA sequence: TGTGCCACCAGCAGAGGGACGACAAGGAGCTCCTACGAGCAGTACTTC.

The sample holds a few counts of this clone. The chain employs TRBV2 and TRBJ1-5; TRBD1 aligns across 7 bases. The CDR3 loop spans 15 amino acids. Trimming cost V 6 bases and J 5 bases; bases outside gene matches: 10. Germline CDR1 and CDR2: SNHLY and FYNNEI. The CDR3, as DNA: TGTGCCAGCAGGCGAACCCATACAGGGGATCAGCCCCAGCATTTT. It encodes CASRRTHTGDQPQHF. Complete variable domain (other parts from reference TRBV2 and TRBJ1-5): EPEVTQTPSHQVTQMGQEVILRCVPISNHLYFYWYRQILGQKVEFLVSFYNNEISEKSEIFDDQFSVERPDGSNFTLKIRSTKLEDSAMYFCASRRTHTGDQPQHFGDGTRLSIL.

J is TRBJ2-7 and V is TRBV3-1 (or the pseudogene TRBV3-2); D gene uncertain. Germline CDR1 and CDR2: LGHDT and YNNKEL (reference sequence). The length of the CDR3 is 11 residues. Between the trimmed V and J ends, which lost 4 bases and 0 bases, there was a span of 1 base. The CDR3 loop reads CASSLSYEQYF. CDR3 coding DNA: TGTGCCAGCAGCCTCTCCTACGAGCAGTACTTC.

The chain uses TRBV11-3 and TRBJ2-1, with 8 nucleotides matching TRBD2. Germline lookup yields CDR1 SGHNT and CDR2 YENEEA. The J segment lost 7 bases and the V segment lost 5 bases, leaving 7 bases of the junction unmatched. The CDR3 runs to 14 residues. CDR3 region: CASSRAGVRNEQFF. In nucleotides, the CDR3 is TGTGCCAGCAGCCGAGCGGGAGTACGGAATGAGCAGTTCTTC.

J is TRBJ2-2 and V is TRBV7-9; unclear D gene. Germline lookup yields CDR1 SEHNR and CDR2 FQNEAQ (reference sequence). The CDR3 extends over 15 amino acids. Deletions cut 3 bases from V and 2 bases from J, with 10 bases between. CDR3 loop: CASSLVEANTGELFF. The CDR3 nucleotides are TGTGCCAGCAGCTTGGTAGAGGCTAACACCGGGGAGCTGTTTTTT.

DNA of the CDR3: TGTGCCAGCAGCTACCTTTCTAGCCTCGATACGCAGTATTTT. This codes for CASSYLSSLDTQYF. The chain has TRBV3-1 (or the pseudogene TRBV3-2) and TRBJ2-3; possible D gene TRBD2, 5 bases. The CDR3 spans 14 residues. Germline CDR1 is LGHDT and CDR2 is YNNKEL (reference sequence). Trimming shortened V by 5 bases and J by 6 bases, and 15 bases separated the two germline ends.

The chain is built from TRBV19 and TRBJ2-3; 7 nucleotides align to TRBD1. Germline V gives CDR1 LNHDA, CDR2 SQIVND (reference sequence). The CDR3 has 14 amino acids. V gave up 9 bases and J gave up 1 base; unmatched junction bases: 7. CDR3 region: CASTRDSRTDTQYF. The CDR3 nucleotides read TGTGCCAGCACAAGGGACAGTCGCACAGATACGCAGTATTTT. The whole variable domain, filled in from reference TRBV19 and TRBJ2-3, reads DGGITQSPKYLFRKEGQNVTLSCEQNLNHDAMYWYRQDPGQGLRLIYYSQIVNDFQKGDIAEGYSVSREKKESFPLTVTSAQKNPTAFYLCASTRDSRTDTQYFGPGTRLTVL.

This chain joins TRBV6-6 and TRBJ1-5; a possible D gene is TRBD1 (5 bases). Trimming removed 7 bases at V and 6 bases at J, with 19 bases between. The CDR3 has 15 amino acids. CDR1 MNHNY and CDR2 SVGAGI come from the germline V gene (reference sequence). Written as DNA, the CDR3 is TGTGCCAGCATTAACCCCGGACACGTAGGTCAGCCCCAGCATTTT. Translated, it gives CASINPGHVGQPQHF.

The table lists this clone with a few counts. The chain couples TRBV7-9 to TRBJ1-6, with 10 nucleotides matching TRBD1. Germline values: CDR1 SEHNR, CDR2 FQNEAQ (reference sequence). The CDR3 is made up of 15 amino acids. Unmatched junction bases numbered 5, after V lost 5 bases and J lost 7 bases. CDR3: CASSPRQGANSPLHF. The CDR3 DNA is TGTGCCAGCAGCCCACGACAGGGGGCAAATTCACCCCTCCACTTT.

This clone was observed a few times. The rearrangement joins TRBV20-1 to TRBJ1-2; D not resolved. This CDR3 comprises 11 residues. Looked up from germline, CDR1 is DFQATT and CDR2 is SNEGSKA (reference sequence). V was clipped by 4 bases and J by 8 bases, with 11 bases between them. The CDR3 region has the DNA TGCAGTGCTATTTGGAGGGAAGGCTACACCTTC. Translating it yields CSAIWREGYTF.

V and J are TRBV5-4 and TRBJ2-3; D gene unclear. CDR3 length: 13 residues. Germline CDR1 SGHNT, CDR2 YYREEE (reference sequence). The V end was cut by 5 bases, the J end by 2 bases, with 9 bases between. The CDR3 reads CASRLKDTDTQYF. The DNA for the CDR3 is TGTGCCAGCAGGCTGAAGGACACAGATACGCAGTATTTT.

Only one count was recorded for this clone. The DNA of the CDR3 is TGCGCCAGCAGCTACGGACAGGGGACCTATTCTAGCACAGATACGCAGTATTTT. It is translated as CASSYGQGTYSSTDTQYF. The chain links TRBV5-1 to TRBJ2-3, with TRBD1 matching over 9 bases. Germline V CDR1 and CDR2: SGHRS, YFSETQ. V lost 3 bases and J lost 0; bases outside the gene matches: 11. This CDR3 is 18 amino acids long.